One sample yielded the 7 T cell receptor beta chains listed below, sequenced in a study of T cells in Graves' hyperthyroidism and ophthalmopathy. Amplified TCR beta CDR3 regions derived from RNA transcripts. The primer set for the first-round RT-PCR of the TCR CDR3 was HTBI. TCRdb re-derived calls from the multiplex PCR reads in MiXCR, one entry per CDR3 protein. This repertoire shows about 59,000 distinct CDR3 sequences, approximately 57% found once; its top ten account for approximately 3.6%. Sequencing input: blood. Every receptor here comes from an older woman with Graves' ophthalmopathy.

The gene calls are TRBV7-2 and TRBJ2-2; TRBD2 matches 7 bases. V was clipped by 4 bases and J by 1 base; unmatched bases: 6. In germline, CDR1 is SGHTA, CDR2 FQGNSA. The CDR3 totals 16 residues. CDR3 nucleotides: TGTGCCAGCAGCTATGCTAGCGGCTTGAACACCGGGGAGCTGTTTTTT. Translated: CASSYASGLNTGELFF.

This clonotype appeared many times. The chain couples TRBV20-1 to TRBJ2-5; D unresolved. The CDR3 extends over 12 amino acids. Trimming left V 2 bases short and J 7 bases short, with 11 bases between. Germline V gives CDR1 DFQATT, CDR2 SNEGSKA (reference sequence). The CDR3 sequence is CSARYISGTQYF. The DNA for the CDR3 is TGCAGTGCTAGATATATTTCAGGGACCCAGTACTTC.

The rearrangement links TRBV20-1 to TRBJ2-2, with TRBD2 matching 14 bases. CDR3 size: 14 residues. Germline V lookup: CDR1 DFQATT, CDR2 SNEGSKA (reference sequence). Trimming at V came to 5 bases and at J to 6 bases, leaving 2 bases not matched to a gene. The CDR3 sequence is CSAPTSGGAGELFF. The CDR3 DNA follows: TGCAGTGCTCCGACTAGCGGGGGGGCCGGGGAGCTGTTTTTT.

The chain joins TRBV20-1 to TRBJ2-5; maybe TRBD2 (6 bases). The CDR3 has 12 amino acids. Trimming removed 3 bases at V and 5 bases at J, with 10 bases between. The germline V gene has CDR1 DFQATT and CDR2 SNEGSKA (reference sequence). The CDR3 sequence is CSASWLAETQYF. As DNA, the CDR3 is TGCAGTGCTAGTTGGCTAGCGGAGACCCAGTACTTC.

This clonotype was counted a few times. The chain uses TRBV18 and TRBJ1-3, with D possibly being TRBD1 (5 bases). V lost 2 bases to trimming and J lost 0 bases, with 14 bases between them. The CDR3 length is 17 residues. CDR1 KGHSH and CDR2 LQKENI come from the germline V gene. The CDR3 is CASSPSQKGLSGNTIYF. The CDR3 nucleotides read TGTGCCAGCTCACCAAGTCAGAAGGGGCTCTCTGGAAACACCATATATTTT.

In regard to this clonotype: Without the conserved terminal phenylalanine or tryptophan, this CDR3 likely stems from a read error. The DNA is omitted, as the CDR3 cannot be located on it reliably, and the CDR3 follows TCRdb's listing. V usage is TRBV6-4 and J usage is TRBJ1-1; TRBD1, the D gene given by the table, was not confirmed from the DNA. CDR1 and CDR2 (germline): MRHNA, SNTAGT. From its first to its last residue, the CDR3 has 13 amino acids. CDR3 in amino acids: CASRQGENTEAYL.

This clonotype was found many times. The chain carries TRBV30 and TRBJ2-6, with D possibly matching TRBD1 (7 bases). The V gene's germline CDR1 is GTSNPN and CDR2 SVGIG (reference sequence). Trimming took off 4 bases at V and 4 bases at J, with 11 bases between the two ends. The CDR3 spans 14 residues. CDR3 bases: TGTGCCTGGACAGGGGGGAACGGGGCCAACGTCCTGACTTTC. Protein sequence: CAWTGGNGANVLTF.